These 5 T cell receptor beta chains were sequenced from one sample in a study of CD8+ T cells in alopecia areata. As for treatment: oral pan-JAK inhibitor, 5-10 mg twice daily. cDNA reverse transcribed from extracted RNA served as the sequencing template. Generated by immunoSEQ multiplex PCR, the TCRdb table keeps only in-frame clones and is missing some. The sample shows about 110,000 clones, roughly 84% of them seen only once. Sequenced here: CD8+ T cells sorted from blood, sampled at week 24, from a patient treated with tofacitinib. The source of these receptors is a human donor with alopecia areata.

This clone showed up just once. The V call is TRBV6-1, the J call TRBJ2-7, with D perhaps assigned TRBD1 or TRBD2 (5 bases each). Germline V gives CDR1 MNHNS, CDR2 SASEGT. The ends were cut back, 1 base at V and 3 bases at J, with 13 bases in the middle. The CDR3 has 15 residues. CDR3 DNA sequence: TGTGCCAGCAGTGAAGGGGACCGCCGAGTCTACGAGCAGTACTTC. Its protein product is CASSEGDRRVYEQYF.

The rearrangement links TRBV6-4 to TRBJ2-2; no clear D. CDR3 size: 14 residues. V shed 6 bases and J shed 4 bases, with 12 bases lying between them. Germline V gene lookup returns CDR1 MRHNA and CDR2 SNTAGT. The CDR3 nucleotides read TGTGCCAGCAGCCCTGGACCTGGCACCGGGGAGCTGTTTTTT. The encoded protein is CASSPGPGTGELFF.

The chain links TRBV9 to TRBJ2-1; D gene unclear. The V gene's germline CDR1 is SGDLS and CDR2 YYNGEE. V shed 0 bases and J shed 9 bases, with 7 bases lying between them. This CDR3 comprises 12 residues. CDR3 loop: CASSVGLSEQFF. The CDR3 nucleotides read TGTGCCAGCAGCGTAGGATTGAGTGAGCAGTTCTTC.

This sequence joins TRBV29-1 and TRBJ2-7; D might be TRBD2 (6 bases). Germline V gene sequence: CDR1 SQVTM, CDR2 ANQGSEA. There are 11 residues in the CDR3. V shed 6 bases and J shed 5 bases, with 11 bases lying between them. CDR3 coding DNA: TGCAGCGTGGGGGAGGCCCACGAGCAGTACTTC. Translated, it gives CSVGEAHEQYF.

This clone was counted once. V gene TRBV9 combines with J gene TRBJ1-3; no clear D gene. The CDR3 is made up of 14 amino acids. Trimming stripped 0 bases from V and 0 bases from J, with 4 bases between. Germline CDR1 and CDR2: SGDLS and YYNGEE. CDR3 DNA sequence: TGTGCCAGCAGCGTAGCACGCTCTGGAAACACCATATATTTT. Its translation is CASSVARSGNTIYF.